A selection of T cell receptor beta chains follows, all from one sample in a study of blood T cell repertoires in COVID-19. TCRdb's table, derived via immunoSEQ multiplex PCR, lists solely in-frame clones and lacks some. The repertoire has 150,000 to 200,000 clones, approximately 87% of them found once; the top ten carry approximately 12%. Sequences were obtained from peripheral blood. Receptors were obtained from a woman in her sixties or seventies with COVID-19, enrolled during active disease. Both conserved end residues are part of each CDR3. Each record gives: clone size, D gene, V gene, J gene, CDR3 protein, CDR3 DNA. The D gene is left open where the match is weak. Expanded clones get a size class; other rows say once, few or many, or leave the size out.

.	TRBD2	TRBV7-3	TRBJ2-1	CASSLGLAGDEQFF	TGTGCCAGCAGCTTAGGCCTAGCGGGAGATGAGCAGTTCTTC
.	.	TRBV27	TRBJ2-7	CASRSPGTPLWQYF	TGTGCCAGCAGGTCACCCGGGACTCCCTTGTGGCAGTACTTC
few	TRBD1	TRBV5-1	TRBJ1-2	CASRTGTGGYTF	TGCGCCAGCAGAACCGGGACAGGTGGCTACACCTTC
.	.	TRBV5-4	TRBJ2-2	CASSRETVNTGELFF	TGTGCCAGCAGTAGAGAGACTGTCAACACCGGGGAGCTGTTTTTT
.	.	TRBV28	TRBJ2-7	CASSLVGGPYEQYF	TGTGCCAGCAGTTTGGTGGGAGGACCCTACGAGCAGTACTTC
.	TRBD2	TRBV7-2	TRBJ2-7	CASSLEGGRVGYEQYF	TGTGCCAGCAGCTTAGAAGGCGGGAGGGTAGGGTACGAGCAGTACTTC
.	.	TRBV29-1	TRBJ2-7	CSVSDGMGRPYEQYF	TGCAGCGTTTCAGACGGGATGGGCAGGCCCTACGAGCAGTACTTC
.	.	TRBV19	TRBJ1-4	CASSRRENEKLFF	TGTGCCAGTAGTAGGAGAGAAAATGAAAAACTGTTTTTT
.	.	TRBV6-1	TRBJ1-1	CASSESVNTEAFF	TGTGCCAGCAGTGAATCGGTAAACACTGAAGCTTTCTTT
.	.	TRBV24-1	TRBJ2-2	CATSEQTSSGELFF	TGTGCCACCAGTGAGCAGACTAGTTCCGGGGAGCTGTTTTTT
few	.	TRBV9	TRBJ1-2	CASSPTGLEGYTF	TGTGCCAGCAGCCCAACAGGGCTTGAGGGCTACACCTTC
.	TRBD1	TRBV25-1	TRBJ2-2	CASSGQETGELFF	TGTGCCAGCAGCGGACAGGAGACCGGGGAGCTGTTTTTT
.	TRBD1	TRBV30	TRBJ2-7	CAWSVRTGGRGQYF	TGTGCCTGGAGTGTTAGAACAGGGGGCCGGGGGCAGTACTTC
.	.	TRBV28	TRBJ1-6	CASTKGQGASPLHF	TGTGCCAGCACTAAGGGGCAGGGCGCATCACCCCTCCACTTT
.	.	TRBV7-9	TRBJ2-7	CASREDGGSYEQYF	TGTGCCAGCAGGGAGGACGGAGGCTCCTACGAGCAGTACTTC
.	TRBD2	TRBV6-1	TRBJ2-3	CASSGTSGSNTDTQYF	TGTGCCAGCAGTGGGACTAGCGGGAGTAACACAGATACGCAGTATTTT
.	.	TRBV14	TRBJ2-2	CASSQVGQDHTGELFF	TGTGCCAGCAGCCAAGTTGGGCAGGATCACACCGGGGAGCTGTTTTTT
few	.	TRBV2	TRBJ2-2	CASRATGGVTGELFF	TGTGCCAGCAGGGCAACAGGGGGGGTGACCGGGGAGCTGTTTTTT
.	TRBD1	TRBV11-2	TRBJ1-5	CASSLGTGGNQPQHF	TGTGCCAGCAGCCTAGGGACAGGGGGCAATCAGCCCCAGCATTTT
many	.	TRBV2	TRBJ1-5	CASSERGGRQAIYQPQHF	TGTGCCAGCAGTGAAAGGGGGGGTCGGCAGGCCATTTATCAGCCCCAGCATTTT
.	TRBD2	TRBV7-9	TRBJ2-7	CASSSRVSGKTSYEQYF	TGTGCCAGCAGCTCCCGGGTTAGCGGGAAAACGTCCTACGAGCAGTACTTC
.	TRBD2	TRBV14	TRBJ2-3	CASSQVRGVSREGDTQYF	TGTGCCAGCAGCCAAGTACGAGGCGTGTCTCGGGAGGGGGATACGCAGTATTTT